The 8 T cell receptor beta chains below were found in one sample sequenced in a study of T-cell memory formation after mild COVID-19. TCRdb re-derived calls from the 5' RACE reads in MiXCR, one entry per CDR3 protein. This table holds about 440,000 distinct CDR3 sequences, 20% found once. Sequenced: PBMCs or a T cell subset sorted from them (not recorded which). Receptors originate from an adult woman who had mild COVID-19 (a few samples of this study predate the infection). Cell type and time point are not known.

V gene TRBV20-1 combines with J gene TRBJ2-4, with D uncertain. The CDR3 contains 13 residues. V was clipped by 5 bases and J by 3 bases, with 11 bases between them. Germline V lookup: CDR1 DFQATT, CDR2 SNEGSKA (reference sequence). The CDR3 region is CSAGGVGKNIQYF. The CDR3 DNA sequence: TGCAGTGCTGGCGGAGTCGGCAAAAACATTCAGTACTTC.

This clonotype was recorded many times. V gene TRBV27 combines with J gene TRBJ1-2; tentative D call: TRBD1 (6 bases). The CDR3 runs to 13 residues. V was clipped by 2 bases and J by 5 bases, with 9 bases between them. The V gene's germline CDR1 is MNHEY and CDR2 SMNVEV (reference sequence). CDR3 protein: CASSLAGAYGYTF. The CDR3 DNA reads as TGTGCCAGCAGTTTAGCGGGGGCGTATGGCTACACCTTC.

The genes are TRBV12-3 or TRBV12-4 and TRBJ2-1, with D possibly TRBD2 on 5 matching bases. With 10 bases removed from V and 0 bases from J, the gap between germline ends came to 10 bases. This CDR3 is built from 13 residues. The CDR3 here is CATERSSYNEQFF. The CDR3 region has the DNA TGTGCCACCGAGCGGAGCTCCTACAATGAGCAGTTCTTC.

This clonotype turned up a few times. V usage is TRBV5-1 and J usage is TRBJ2-7, with D perhaps TRBD1 (6 bases). The CDR3 sequence is 15 residues long. Looked up from germline, CDR1 is SGHRS and CDR2 is YFSETQ. The germline V and J ends were trimmed by 3 bases and 1 base, with 14 bases remaining between them. CDR3 DNA sequence: TGCGCCAGCAGCTCAGGACAGACGGGGTCCTACGAGCAGTACTTC. Its translation: CASSSGQTGSYEQYF.

The sample holds a few counts of this clonotype. The J gene is TRBJ2-3, the V gene TRBV12-3 or TRBV12-4; tentatively, D is TRBD1 (5 bases). CDR3 length: 16 residues. Trimming pared 5 bases from V and 3 bases from J, leaving 18 bases between. CDR3 nucleotide sequence: TGTGCCAGCAGTCCACGACAGTCTCCAATTACAGATACGCAGTATTTT. Translated, it gives CASSPRQSPITDTQYF.

This clonotype was seen a few times. The chain couples TRBV5-1 to TRBJ1-2, with D possibly being TRBD1 (5 bases). The germline V gene has CDR1 SGHRS and CDR2 YFSETQ. CDR3 length: 13 amino acids. Trimming removed 4 bases from V and 6 bases from J, with 13 bases in between. Written as DNA, the CDR3 is TGCGCCAGCAGCCAAATCCAGGGAGATGGCTACACCTTC. It codes for CASSQIQGDGYTF.

This chain links TRBV10-3 with TRBJ2-3; a weak D match, TRBD1 (5 bases). The ends were cut back, 3 bases at V and 2 bases at J, with 15 bases in the middle. The CDR3 covers 16 residues. The germline CDR1 and CDR2 sequences are ENHRY and SYGVKD. CDR3 region: CAISERTLTDTDTQYF. CDR3 nucleotide sequence: TGTGCCATCAGTGAAAGGACGCTGACAGACACAGATACGCAGTATTTT.

This chain joins TRBV7-9 and TRBJ2-1; TRBD2 matches at 10 bases. CDR1 is SEHNR, CDR2 FQNEAQ, per germline (reference sequence). Trimming removed 5 bases from V and 2 bases from J; junction bases left unmatched: 6. There are 16 residues in the CDR3. The CDR3 DNA reads as TGTGCCAGCAGCCCTTGGAGCGGGAGGGCCTACAATGAGCAGTTCTTC. Translation: CASSPWSGRAYNEQFF.